The subject of this entry is one TCR beta chain. This entry belongs to a study of CD8+ T cells in alopecia areata. In each case, RNA was isolated and then reverse transcribed into cDNA as the sequencing template. TCRdb's copy holds only in-frame clones and misses some; the assay was immunoSEQ multiplex PCR. In the table there are approximately 100,000 clones, 55% of which are singletons. Sequences were obtained from CD4+ T cells sorted from blood. The TCR comes from a human donor in good health.

The CDR3 is CASGVPHTDTQYF. The CDR3 DNA is TGTGCCAGCGGGGTCCCTCACACAGATACGCAGTATTTT. The chain combines TRBV5-4 with TRBJ2-3; the D is unclear. The germline CDR1 and CDR2 sequences are SGHNT and YYREEE (reference sequence). The CDR3 has 13 amino acids. V lost 7 bases and J lost 2, with 11 bases in between.